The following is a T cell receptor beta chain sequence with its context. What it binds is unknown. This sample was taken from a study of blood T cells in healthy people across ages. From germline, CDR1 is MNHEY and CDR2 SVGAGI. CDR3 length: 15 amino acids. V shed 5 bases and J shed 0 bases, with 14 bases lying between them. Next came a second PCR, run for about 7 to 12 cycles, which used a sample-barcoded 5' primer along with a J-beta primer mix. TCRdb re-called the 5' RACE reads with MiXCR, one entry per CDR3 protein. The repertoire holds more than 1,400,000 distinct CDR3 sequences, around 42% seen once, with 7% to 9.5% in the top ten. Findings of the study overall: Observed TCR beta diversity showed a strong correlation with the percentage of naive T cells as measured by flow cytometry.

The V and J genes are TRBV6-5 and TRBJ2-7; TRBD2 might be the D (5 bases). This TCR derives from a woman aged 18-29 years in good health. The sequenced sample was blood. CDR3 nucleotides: TGTGCCAGCAGTCCCCTCGAGGCGGGCTCCTACGAGCAGTACTTC. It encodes CASSPLEAGSYEQYF.